The 13 T cell receptor beta chains below come from one sample, sequenced in a study of blood T cell repertoires in COVID-19. TCRdb keeps only in-frame clones here, not all; method: immunoSEQ multiplex PCR. This sample has under 250,000 clones, with roughly 84% found just once. The sample was peripheral blood. The origin of the receptors is a human donor in a cohort sampled during active COVID-19.

The chain recombines TRBV5-1 with TRBJ1-2, with TRBD1 as a possible D gene (6 bases). The CDR3 consists of 13 residues. The germline CDR1 and CDR2 sequences are SGHRS and YFSETQ. Trimming pared 6 bases from V and 2 bases from J, leaving 11 bases between. CDR3 nucleotides: TGCGCCAGCACACCGGGACAAAACTATGGCTACACCTTC. It codes for CASTPGQNYGYTF.

This chain joins TRBV27 and TRBJ2-3; the match to TRBD1 covers 10 bases. The CDR3 is 15 amino acids. Germline CDR1 MNHEY, CDR2 SMNVEV (reference sequence). V shed 6 bases, J shed 1 base, and the junction held 4 bases outside the gene matches. The CDR3 reads CASSSGTGGTDTQYF. The CDR3 DNA reads as TGTGCCAGCAGCTCCGGGACAGGGGGCACAGATACGCAGTATTTT.

This clone was seen a handful of times. The gene calls are TRBV6-1 and TRBJ1-5; D unclear. V was pared by 2 bases and J by 6 bases, with 14 bases between. The V gene's germline CDR1 is MNHNS and CDR2 SASEGT. The CDR3 has 15 residues. The CDR3 coding sequence is TGTGCCAGCAGTGAACTAGAAGTGCATGGTCAGCCCCAGCATTTT. As protein: CASSELEVHGQPQHF.

The chain couples TRBV19 to TRBJ2-1; possible D gene TRBD2, 5 bases. Germline V gene lookup returns CDR1 LNHDA and CDR2 SQIVND (reference sequence). Trimming took off 10 bases at V and 6 bases at J, with 16 bases between the two ends. CDR3 length: 13 amino acids. The CDR3 DNA is TGTGCCACCGCCTTGGTCGGAGGCAATGAGCAGTTCTTC. Its protein product is CATALVGGNEQFF.

The rearrangement uses TRBV6-5 and TRBJ1-2; D not resolved. Germline assignment: CDR1 MNHEY and CDR2 SVGAGI. CDR3 length: 14 amino acids. V dropped 8 bases and J dropped 8 bases, with 21 bases sitting between them. The chain's CDR3 is CASCGRYGDEGYTF. The CDR3 coding sequence is TGTGCCAGCTGCGGAAGGTACGGAGATGAGGGCTACACCTTC.

The J gene is TRBJ2-3, the V gene TRBV12-2; the D segment call TRBD2 is taken from the table without a DNA check. TRBV12-2 is assigned pseudogene status. This CDR3 region has 17 residues. The chain's CDR3 is CASRLSRTSEATDTQYF. The DNA of the CDR3 is TGTGCAAGTCGCTTAAGTCGGACTAGCGAGGCCACAGATACGCAGTATTTT.

This chain joins TRBV28 and TRBJ2-5; 12 bases map to TRBD1. V was clipped by 6 bases and J by 5 bases; unmatched bases: 7. Per germline, CDR1 MDHEN and CDR2 SYDVKM. The CDR3 loop spans 15 amino acids. CDR3 in DNA: TGTGCCAGCAGCGACGGGACAGGGGGCCGGGAGACCCAGTACTTC. Its protein is CASSDGTGGRETQYF.

The V and J genes are TRBV7-2 and TRBJ2-1, with a possible D match to TRBD2 (6 bases). Between the trimmed V and J ends, which lost 6 bases and 5 bases, there was a span of 11 bases. CDR3 length: 13 residues. Germline CDR1 SGHTA, CDR2 FQGNSA. CDR3: CASSSTRNNEQFF. CDR3 nucleotides: TGTGCCAGCAGTTCGACTAGAAACAATGAGCAGTTCTTC.

The V call is TRBV19, the J call TRBJ1-2; weak D call: TRBD1 (6 bases). Germline V gene sequence: CDR1 LNHDA, CDR2 SQIVND (reference sequence). Trimming pared 1 base from V and 7 bases from J, leaving 13 bases between. The CDR3 runs to 14 residues. This CDR3 reads CASSIGSGVRGYTF. The CDR3 DNA sequence: TGTGCCAGTAGTATAGGATCAGGGGTTCGTGGCTACACCTTC.

The chain is built from TRBV18 and TRBJ2-1; 11 bases map to TRBD2. This CDR3 comprises 16 residues. J lost 7 bases, V lost 6 bases, and 11 bases had no gene match. Looked up from germline, CDR1 is KGHSH and CDR2 is LQKENI. CDR3 in amino acids: CASSQGTSGSQNEQFF. The CDR3 DNA reads as TGTGCCAGCTCCCAAGGGACTAGCGGAAGCCAAAATGAGCAGTTCTTC.

This chain links TRBV18 with TRBJ2-3; possibly TRBD2 for D (7 bases). Germline CDR1 and CDR2: KGHSH and LQKENI. The CDR3 is made up of 15 amino acids. Trimming cost V 3 bases and J 1 base, with 11 bases left between them. Here the CDR3 reads CASSPREGGTDTQYF. CDR3 coding DNA: TGTGCCAGCTCACCCAGGGAGGGGGGCACAGATACGCAGTATTTT. Using reference TRBV18 and TRBJ2-3 for the parts outside the CDR3, the full variable domain is NAGVMQNPRHLVRRRGQEARLRCSPMKGHSHVYWYRQLPEEGLKFMVYLQKENIIDESGMPKERFSAEFPKEGPSILRIQQVVRGDSAAYFCASSPREGGTDTQYFGPGTRLTVL.

The V call is TRBV19, the J call TRBJ1-5, with D perhaps matching TRBD1 (5 bases). The CDR3 has 15 amino acids. Trimming shortened V by 5 bases and J by 0 bases, and 11 bases separated the two germline ends. Germline V lookup: CDR1 LNHDA, CDR2 SQIVND (reference sequence). The CDR3: CASSLRTLSNQPQHF. The CDR3 bases are TGTGCCAGTAGTCTAAGGACACTTAGCAATCAGCCCCAGCATTTT.

The chain combines TRBV7-2 with TRBJ2-3; 8 positions agree with TRBD1. CDR3 length equals 13 residues. Losses at the gene ends were 4 bases for V and 4 bases for J; bases not matched to a gene: 1. Germline assignment: CDR1 SGHTA and CDR2 FQGNSA. The CDR3 spells CASSSGGPDTQYF. CDR3 nucleotide sequence: TGTGCCAGCAGCTCAGGGGGCCCAGATACGCAGTATTTT.